This TCR beta chain emerged from a study of T cell responses to AZD1222 COVID-19 vaccine. General study findings and limits: It was only after the peak T cell response that any repertoires were sampled. The reported proportion of spike-specific TCRs targeting unmutated variant regions was nearly half. White British donors predominated, females outnumbered males, and clonal diversity was possibly underestimated. Elevations in Spike-specific TCR breadth and depth followed administration of two AZD1222 doses.

About this clone itself: Its cognate antigen is unknown.

Clones were read by immunoSEQ multiplex PCR, and TCRdb kept only the in-frame ones, dropping some. The sample holds approximately 150,000 clones; about 90% are singletons and the top ten take 7% to 9%. The TCR was taken from an adult who received the MenACWY meningococcal vaccine as a control. Source: peripheral blood, taken 28 days after the second dose of the MenACWY control vaccine.

CDR3 sequence (DNA): TGTGCCAGCAGGAGGGTATATTTCGATGAGCAGTTCTTC. Protein: CASRRVYFDEQFF. The V call is TRBV25-1, the J call TRBJ2-1; maybe TRBD2 (5 bases). The length of the CDR3 is 13 residues. Trimming took off 6 bases at V and 8 bases at J, with 14 bases between the two ends. Looked up from germline, CDR1 is MGHDK and CDR2 is SYGVNS.